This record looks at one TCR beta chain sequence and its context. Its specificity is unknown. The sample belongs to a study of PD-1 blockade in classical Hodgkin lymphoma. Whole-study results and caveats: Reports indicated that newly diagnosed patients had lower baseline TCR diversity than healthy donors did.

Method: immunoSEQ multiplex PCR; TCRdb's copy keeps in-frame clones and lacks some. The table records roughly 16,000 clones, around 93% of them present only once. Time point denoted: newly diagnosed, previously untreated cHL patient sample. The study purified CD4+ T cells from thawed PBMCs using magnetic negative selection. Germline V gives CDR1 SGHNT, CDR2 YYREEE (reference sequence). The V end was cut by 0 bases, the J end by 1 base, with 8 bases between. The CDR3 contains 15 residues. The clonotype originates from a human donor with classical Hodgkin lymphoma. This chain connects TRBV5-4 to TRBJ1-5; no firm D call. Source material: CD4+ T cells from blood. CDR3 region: CASSLGEGSNQPQHF. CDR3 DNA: TGTGCCAGCAGCTTGGGGGAAGGGAGCAATCAGCCCCAGCATTTT.